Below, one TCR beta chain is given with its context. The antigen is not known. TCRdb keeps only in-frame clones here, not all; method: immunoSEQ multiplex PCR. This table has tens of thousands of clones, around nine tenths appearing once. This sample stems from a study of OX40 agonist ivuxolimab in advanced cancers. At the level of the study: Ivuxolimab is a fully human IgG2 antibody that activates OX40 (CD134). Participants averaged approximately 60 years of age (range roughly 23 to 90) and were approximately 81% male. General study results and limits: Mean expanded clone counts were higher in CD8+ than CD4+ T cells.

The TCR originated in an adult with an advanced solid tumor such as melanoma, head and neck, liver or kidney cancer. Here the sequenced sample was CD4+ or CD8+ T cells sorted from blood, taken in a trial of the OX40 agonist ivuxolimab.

CDR3 nucleotide sequence: TGCGCCAGCAGCTCGACAGCAATGAACACTGAAGCTTTCTTT. Translated, it gives CASSSTAMNTEAFF. The chain joins TRBV5-1 to TRBJ1-1, with a tentative D call TRBD1 (5 bases). CDR3 size: 14 residues. From germline, CDR1 is SGHRS and CDR2 YFSETQ. V was cut by 3 bases and J by 0 bases, with 9 bases left in between.